The 17 T cell receptor beta chains below were found in one sample sequenced in a study of cytomegalovirus exposure and HLA in healthy donors. Both 60 Vbeta primers and 13 Jbeta primers went into the PCR. Using immunoSEQ multiplex PCR, the repertoire was profiled, and TCRdb retains in-frame clones only, with some absent. This sample's table reports about 160,000 clones. The sequencing input was PBMCs. The receptor source for this set is a woman aged 60-75 years in good health and CMV-seronegative.

The J gene is TRBJ1-5, the V gene TRBV4-2; TRBD1 aligns across 9 bases. Trimming at V came to 1 base and at J to 3 bases, leaving 7 bases not matched to a gene. The CDR3 spans 17 residues. From germline, CDR1 is LGHNA and CDR2 YNFKEQ. CDR3 bases: TGTGCCAGCAGCCAAGGGACAGGGGATTTTATCAATCAGCCCCAGCATTTT. This gives the protein CASSQGTGDFINQPQHF.

The chain couples TRBV6-5 to TRBJ2-1; possible D gene TRBD2, 6 bases. The ends were cut back, 7 bases at V and 4 bases at J, with 17 bases in the middle. This CDR3 contains 15 residues. Germline V gene sequence: CDR1 MNHEY, CDR2 SVGAGI. The CDR3 reads CASTRRRGLYNEQFF. The CDR3 coding sequence is TGTGCCAGCACTAGACGTCGGGGGTTGTACAATGAGCAGTTCTTC.

J is TRBJ2-2 and V is TRBV7-9, with 8 bases lining up with TRBD2. CDR1 and CDR2 from the germline V gene are SEHNR and FQNEAQ (reference sequence). The CDR3 consists of 17 residues. V was pared by 3 bases and J by 7 bases, with 13 bases of the junction left unmatched. The CDR3 loop is CASSFPAGGQLGGELFF. The DNA for the CDR3 is TGTGCCAGCAGCTTTCCCGCGGGAGGACAATTGGGCGGGGAGCTGTTTTTT.

V and J are TRBV2 and TRBJ1-1, with D possibly TRBD1 on 5 matching bases. Trimming left V 9 bases short and J 5 bases short, with 19 bases between. Germline loops: CDR1 SNHLY, CDR2 FYNNEI. This CDR3 spans 14 amino acids. The chain's CDR3 is CASREGRGVTEAFF. In DNA form, the CDR3 reads TGTGCCAGTCGCGAAGGGCGGGGCGTGACTGAAGCTTTCTTT.

J is TRBJ2-3 and V is TRBV7-9, with a possible D match to TRBD2 (5 bases). Germline CDR1 is SEHNR and CDR2 is FQNEAQ (reference sequence). The CDR3 is 14 residues long. Trimming stripped 3 bases from V and 2 bases from J, with 9 bases between. The CDR3 protein is CASSFPGSTDTQYF. CDR3 nucleotides: TGTGCCAGCAGCTTCCCGGGATCCACAGATACGCAGTATTTT.

This chain joins TRBV5-1 and TRBJ1-1; D is ambiguous. CDR1 is SGHRS and CDR2 is YFSETQ in the germline V gene. V was shortened by 3 bases and J by 5 bases, with 14 bases between the two germline ends. The CDR3 is made up of 14 amino acids. CDR3 sequence (DNA): TGCGCCAGCAGCTGGCGGGGTGGAGAGACTGAAGCTTTCTTT. Protein: CASSWRGGETEAFF.

The genes are TRBV15 and TRBJ1-1; unclear D gene. Trimming pared 6 bases from V and 1 base from J, leaving 9 bases between. The CDR3 extends over 13 amino acids. CDR1 LNHNV and CDR2 YYDKDF come from the germline V gene (reference sequence). CDR3 sequence: CATSNTENTEAFF. DNA for the CDR3: TGTGCCACCAGTAATACAGAGAACACTGAAGCTTTCTTT.

The chain combines TRBV2 with TRBJ2-7; a possible D gene is TRBD1 (6 bases). Looked up from germline, CDR1 is SNHLY and CDR2 is FYNNEI. Trimming cost V 5 bases and J 4 bases, with 18 bases left between them. This CDR3 region has 15 residues. The chain's CDR3 is CASSYTGTTKYEQYF. Written as DNA, the CDR3 is TGTGCCAGCAGTTATACCGGGACAACCAAATACGAGCAGTACTTC.

The CDR3 reads CSVEILTGELFF. CDR3 sequence (DNA): TGCAGCGTTGAAATTCTCACCGGGGAGCTGTTTTTT. This sequence joins TRBV29-1 and TRBJ2-2; no reliable D call. The CDR3 sequence is 12 residues long. Per germline, CDR1 SQVTM and CDR2 ANQGSEA. Between the trimmed V and J ends, which lost 2 bases and 4 bases, there was a span of 5 bases.

The chain has TRBV7-2 and TRBJ1-2; no definite D call. The CDR3 has 13 residues. Trimming shortened V by 2 bases and J by 4 bases, and 8 bases separated the two germline ends. Germline V lookup: CDR1 SGHTA, CDR2 FQGNSA. The CDR3 spells CASSLNSFYGYTF. DNA for the CDR3: TGTGCCAGCAGCTTAAACAGCTTCTATGGCTACACCTTC.

The chain carries TRBV7-3 and TRBJ2-6, with TRBD1 matching over 7 bases. The V gene end was trimmed by 3 bases and the J gene end by 0 bases; junction bases not matched to a gene: 2. CDR3 size: 16 residues. Looked up from germline, CDR1 is SGHTA and CDR2 is FQGTGA. DNA of the CDR3: TGTGCCAGCAGCTTCTGGACAGGCTCTGGGGCCAACGTCCTGACTTTC. It encodes CASSFWTGSGANVLTF. Together with reference TRBV7-3 and TRBJ2-6, the CDR3 gives the full variable domain: GAGVSQTPSNKVTEKGKYVELRCDPISGHTALYWYRQSLGQGPEFLIYFQGTGAADDSGLPNDRFFAVRPEGSVSTLKIQRTERGDSAVYLCASSFWTGSGANVLTFGAGSRLTVL.

The chain joins TRBV5-6 to TRBJ1-2, with TRBD1 matching over 7 bases. The J segment lost 1 base and the V segment lost 5 bases, leaving 11 bases of the junction unmatched. Germline assignment: CDR1 SGHDT and CDR2 YYEEEE. The CDR3 runs 16 residues. The CDR3 here is CASSLHGTAVNYGYTF. In DNA form, the CDR3 reads TGTGCCAGCAGTCTTCATGGGACAGCAGTTAACTATGGCTACACCTTC.

The rearrangement links TRBV6-5 to TRBJ2-2; perhaps TRBD1 as D (5 bases). V lost 2 bases and J 5 bases, leaving 6 bases between the germline ends. The V gene's germline CDR1 is MNHEY and CDR2 SVGAGI. This CDR3 has 13 amino acids. The CDR3, as DNA: TGTGCCAGCAGTTACCGGACAACCGGGGAGCTGTTTTTT. Translation: CASSYRTTGELFF.

The chain is built from TRBV7-3 and TRBJ1-1, with unresolved D. Trimming cost V 1 base and J 8 bases, with 8 bases left between them. Germline CDR1 reads SGHTA; CDR2 reads FQGTGA. This CDR3 has 12 amino acids. CDR3 protein: CASSLRSGEAFF. CDR3 bases: TGTGCCAGCAGCTTAAGATCCGGGGAAGCTTTCTTT.

The V and J genes are TRBV11-3 and TRBJ2-1; 9 bases line up with TRBD2. J was trimmed by 10 bases and V by 3 bases; bases with no gene match: 7. From germline, CDR1 is SGHNT and CDR2 YENEEA. The CDR3 spans 14 residues. This CDR3 reads CASSFGTSQGEQFF. In nucleotides, the CDR3 is TGTGCCAGCAGCTTCGGGACTAGCCAAGGGGAGCAGTTCTTC. Complete variable domain (other parts from reference TRBV11-3 and TRBJ2-1): EAGVVQSPRYKIIEKKQPVAFWCNPISGHNTLYWYLQNLGQGPELLIRYENEEAVDDSQLPKDRFSAERLKGVDSTLKIQPAELGDSAVYLCASSFGTSQGEQFFGPGTRLTVL.

The chain combines TRBV6-6 with TRBJ2-7; TRBD2 matches at 9 bases. There are 15 residues in the CDR3. The V and J ends lost 0 bases and 2 bases, in that order; junction bases with no gene match: 2. Looked up from germline, CDR1 is MNHNY and CDR2 is SVGAGI (reference sequence). Here the CDR3 reads CASSYSGLAAYEQYF. CDR3 DNA sequence: TGTGCCAGCAGTTACTCGGGACTAGCTGCCTACGAGCAGTACTTC.

The chain employs TRBV7-2 and TRBJ2-1; 8 bases line up with TRBD2. The CDR3 extends over 14 amino acids. Germline CDR1 reads SGHTA; CDR2 reads FQGNSA. The J segment lost 8 bases and the V segment lost 1 base, leaving 4 bases of the junction unmatched. CDR3 loop: CASSLVSSGHEQFF. DNA of the CDR3: TGTGCCAGCAGCTTAGTATCTAGCGGGCATGAGCAGTTCTTC.